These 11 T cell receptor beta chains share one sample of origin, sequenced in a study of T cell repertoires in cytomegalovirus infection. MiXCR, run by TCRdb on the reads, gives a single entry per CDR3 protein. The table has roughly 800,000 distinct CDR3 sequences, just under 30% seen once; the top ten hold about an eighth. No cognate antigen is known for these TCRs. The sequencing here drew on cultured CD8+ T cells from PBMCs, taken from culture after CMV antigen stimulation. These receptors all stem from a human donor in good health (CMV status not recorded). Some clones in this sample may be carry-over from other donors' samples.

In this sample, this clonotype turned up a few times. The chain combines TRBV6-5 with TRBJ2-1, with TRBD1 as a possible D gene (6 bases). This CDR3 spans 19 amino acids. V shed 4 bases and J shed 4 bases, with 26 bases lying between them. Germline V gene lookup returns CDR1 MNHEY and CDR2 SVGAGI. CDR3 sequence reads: CASSLPGGDGAYGYNEQFF. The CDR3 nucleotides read TGTGCCAGCAGTTTACCTGGGGGCGATGGGGCGTACGGATACAATGAGCAGTTCTTC.

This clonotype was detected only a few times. The CDR3 here is CASSLYETDTQYF. In DNA form, the CDR3 reads TGTGCCAGCAGCTTATATGAGACAGATACGCAGTATTTT. The chain carries TRBV7-6 and TRBJ2-3; unclear D gene. Trimming took off 2 bases at V and 3 bases at J, with 6 bases between the two ends. The CDR3 covers 13 residues. Germline CDR1 SGHVS, CDR2 FNYEAQ.

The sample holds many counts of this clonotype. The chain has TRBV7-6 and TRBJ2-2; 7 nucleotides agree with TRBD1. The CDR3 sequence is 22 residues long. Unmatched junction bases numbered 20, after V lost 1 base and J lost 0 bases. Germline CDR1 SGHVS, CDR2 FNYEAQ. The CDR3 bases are TGTGCCAGCAGCTTAGTGGGCCCTGACGCCCTAGGGGGCCTTACGAACACCGGGGAGCTGTTTTTT. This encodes CASSLVGPDALGGLTNTGELFF.

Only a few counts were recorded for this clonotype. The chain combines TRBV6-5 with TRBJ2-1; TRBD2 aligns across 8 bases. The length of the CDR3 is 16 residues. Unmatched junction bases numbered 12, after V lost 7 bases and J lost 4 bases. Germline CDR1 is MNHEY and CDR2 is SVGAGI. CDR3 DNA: TGTGCCAGCACCCCTACGGGGGGGGACCCTTACAATGAGCAGTTCTTC. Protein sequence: CASTPTGGDPYNEQFF.

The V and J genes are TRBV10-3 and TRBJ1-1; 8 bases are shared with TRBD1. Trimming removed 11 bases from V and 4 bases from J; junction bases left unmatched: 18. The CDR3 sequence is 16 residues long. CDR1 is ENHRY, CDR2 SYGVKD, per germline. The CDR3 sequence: CAVVRMRQGKTTEAFF. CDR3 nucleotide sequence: TGTGCCGTAGTACGAATGCGACAGGGGAAGACCACTGAAGCTTTCTTT.

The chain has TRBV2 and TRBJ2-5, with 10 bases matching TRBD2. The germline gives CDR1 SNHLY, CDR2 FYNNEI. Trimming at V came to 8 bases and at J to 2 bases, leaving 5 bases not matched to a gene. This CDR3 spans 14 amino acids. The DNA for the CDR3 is TGTGCCAGCGGGATAGCGGGGGGTCAAGAGACCCAGTACTTC. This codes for CASGIAGGQETQYF.

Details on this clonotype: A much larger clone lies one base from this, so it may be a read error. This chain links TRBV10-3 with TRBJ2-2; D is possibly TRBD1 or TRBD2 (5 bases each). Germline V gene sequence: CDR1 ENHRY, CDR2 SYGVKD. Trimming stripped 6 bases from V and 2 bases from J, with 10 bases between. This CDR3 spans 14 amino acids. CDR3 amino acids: CAIRGTANTGELFF. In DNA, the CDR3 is TGTGCCATCAGAGGGACGGCCAACACCGGGGAGCTGTTTTTT.

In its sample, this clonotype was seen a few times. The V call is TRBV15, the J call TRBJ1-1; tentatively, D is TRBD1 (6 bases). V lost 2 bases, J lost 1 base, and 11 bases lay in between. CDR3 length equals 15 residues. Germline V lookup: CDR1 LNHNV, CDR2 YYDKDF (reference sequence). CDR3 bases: TGTGCCACCAGCAGAACCGGGACACAGAACACTGAAGCTTTCTTT. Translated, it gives CATSRTGTQNTEAFF.

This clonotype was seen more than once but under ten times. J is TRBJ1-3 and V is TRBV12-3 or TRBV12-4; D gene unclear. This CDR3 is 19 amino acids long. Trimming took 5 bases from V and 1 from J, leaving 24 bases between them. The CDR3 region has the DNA TGTGCCAGCAGTCCTATAGTTCAGGTTCCGCCATGGTCTGGAAACACCATATATTTT. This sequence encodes CASSPIVQVPPWSGNTIYF.

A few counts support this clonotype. As DNA, the CDR3 is TGTGCCAGCAGCCCTAGTTGGGGGGAGCAGTTCTTC. Translated, it gives CASSPSWGEQFF. The chain combines TRBV7-9 with TRBJ2-1; D might be TRBD1 or TRBD2, each matching 5 bases. Germline CDR1 and CDR2: SEHNR and FQNEAQ (reference sequence). V lost 5 bases to trimming and J lost 10 bases, with 12 bases between them. CDR3 length equals 12 residues.

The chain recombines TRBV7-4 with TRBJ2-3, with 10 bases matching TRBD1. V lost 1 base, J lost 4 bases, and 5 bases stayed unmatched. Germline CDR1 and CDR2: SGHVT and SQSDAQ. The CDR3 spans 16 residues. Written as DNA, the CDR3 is TGTGCCAGCAGCTTAGGTTGGGGACAGGGGCCAGATACGCAGTATTTT. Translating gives CASSLGWGQGPDTQYF.